Below are 12 T cell receptor beta chains sequenced from a single sample in a study of T cells in Graves' hyperthyroidism and ophthalmopathy. RNA transcripts served as the template for amplifying TCR beta CDR3 regions. The TCR CDR3 was amplified in a first-round RT-PCR using the HTBI primer set. TCRdb re-called the multiplex PCR reads with MiXCR, one entry per CDR3 protein. The profile shows about 180,000 distinct CDR3 sequences, approximately 15% of them singletons. The source material was blood. The source is a woman aged 50 to 60 with Graves' hyperthyroidism.

Many counts were recorded for this clonotype. This chain uses TRBV25-1 with TRBJ2-3, with TRBD2 identical over 8 bases. This CDR3 spans 15 amino acids. Germline values: CDR1 MGHDK, CDR2 SYGVNS. The V gene end was trimmed by 6 bases and the J gene end by 3 bases; junction bases not matched to a gene: 8. The CDR3: CASRRGGGITDTQYF. CDR3 in DNA: TGTGCCAGCAGACGGGGGGGGGGGATTACAGATACGCAGTATTTT.

About this clonotype: This may be a read error, as it is one base from a much larger clone. The rearrangement uses TRBV18 and TRBJ1-1, with D uncertain. The CDR3 consists of 15 residues. CDR1 is KGHSH, CDR2 LQKENI, per germline. CDR3 loop: CTSSPVGAMNTEAFF. The CDR3 nucleotides are TGTACCAGCTCACCGGTGGGAGCGATGAACACTGAAGCTTTCTTT.

The table lists this clonotype with a few counts. The chain links TRBV9 to TRBJ2-2; the match to TRBD2 covers 11 bases. Unmatched junction bases numbered 6, after V lost 0 bases and J lost 5 bases. The germline V gene has CDR1 SGDLS and CDR2 YYNGEE. This CDR3 has 17 residues. This CDR3 reads CASSVGSGGAGTGELFF. The CDR3, as DNA: TGTGCCAGCAGCGTAGGTAGCGGGGGGGCCGGGACCGGGGAGCTGTTTTTT. Full variable domain (missing parts from reference TRBV9 and TRBJ2-2): DSGVTQTPKHLITATGQRVTLRCSPRSGDLSVYWYQQSLDQGLQFLIQYYNGEERAKGNILERFSAQQFPDLHSELNLSSLELGDSALYFCASSVGSGGAGTGELFFGEGSRLTVL.

This clonotype was observed a few times. The chain combines TRBV18 with TRBJ2-7; 8 nucleotides match TRBD1. V was pared by 0 bases and J by 4 bases, with 8 bases of the junction left unmatched. The CDR3 contains 16 residues. Per germline, CDR1 KGHSH and CDR2 LQKENI. The CDR3 region is CASSPPGTGKAYEQYF. The CDR3, as DNA: TGTGCCAGCTCACCACCGGGGACAGGTAAAGCGTACGAGCAGTACTTC.

This clonotype has at least ten counts. The chain uses TRBV7-9 and TRBJ2-3; D is perhaps TRBD2 (7 bases). Between the trimmed V and J ends, which lost 5 bases and 5 bases, there was a span of 23 bases. CDR1 and CDR2 from the germline V gene are SEHNR and FQNEAQ (reference sequence). The CDR3 sequence is 17 residues long. CDR3 sequence: CASSPPLRGGAGDTQYF. DNA of the CDR3: TGTGCCAGCAGCCCCCCCTTACGAGGGGGGGCTGGAGATACGCAGTATTTT.

At least ten counts were recorded for this clonotype. This sequence joins TRBV29-1 and TRBJ2-1, with D unclear. The CDR3 consists of 11 residues. The ends were cut back, 4 bases at V and 4 bases at J, with 5 bases in the middle. In germline, CDR1 is SQVTM, CDR2 ANQGSEA. CDR3 sequence (DNA): TGCAGCGTTGCAGCGTACAATGAGCAGTTCTTC. Translating it yields CSVAAYNEQFF.

There are many counts of this clonotype. The chain couples TRBV27 to TRBJ1-1, with unresolved D. CDR3 length: 13 residues. Germline loops: CDR1 MNHEY, CDR2 SMNVEV (reference sequence). V was trimmed by 3 bases and J by 7 bases, leaving 12 bases between them. The CDR3 nucleotides read TGTGCCAGCAGTTTGCTCGAGCGTCGTGAAGCTTTCTTT. This translates into CASSLLERREAFF.

This clonotype was seen a few times. The rearrangement links TRBV20-1 to TRBJ1-5; TRBD1 is a possible D gene (6 bases). The CDR3 loop spans 14 amino acids. V was cut by 5 bases and J by 4 bases, with 15 bases left in between. The V gene's germline CDR1 is DFQATT and CDR2 SNEGSKA (reference sequence). The CDR3 sequence is CSADQGSGNQPQHF. DNA of the CDR3: TGCAGTGCTGACCAGGGGAGTGGTAATCAGCCCCAGCATTTT.

This clonotype was counted many times. CDR3 amino acids: CASSSKRTDDGYTF. DNA for the CDR3: TGTGCCAGCAGCTCCAAGAGGACGGATGATGGCTACACCTTC. The chain combines TRBV7-9 with TRBJ1-2; no firm D call. V lost 4 bases, J lost 6 bases, and 15 bases lay in between. The CDR3 extends over 14 amino acids. Germline lookup yields CDR1 SEHNR and CDR2 FQNEAQ (reference sequence).

There are many counts of this clonotype. The CDR3 coding sequence is TGTGCCAGCAGCTCGGGACTAGCGGGGGCACCGAGCTCCTACAATGAGCAGTTCTTC. Translating it yields CASSSGLAGAPSSYNEQFF. The chain couples TRBV7-8 to TRBJ2-1, with 14 positions matching TRBD2. The CDR3 totals 19 residues. Germline assignment: CDR1 SGHVS and CDR2 FQNEAQ. V was clipped by 4 bases and J by 0 bases; unmatched bases: 8.

The sample holds a few counts of this clonotype. The chain links TRBV3-1 to TRBJ1-3; D gene unclear. Between the trimmed V and J ends, which lost 4 bases and 4 bases, there was a span of 5 bases. CDR3 size: 12 residues. Per the germline V gene, CDR1 is LGHDT and CDR2 is YNNKEL (reference sequence). The CDR3 sequence: CASSRGGNTIYF. The CDR3 nucleotides read TGTGCCAGCAGCCGCGGGGGAAACACCATATATTTT.

A few counts support this clonotype. V and J are TRBV5-1 and TRBJ2-7; 7 bases are shared with TRBD1. The CDR3 length is 14 residues. The V and J ends lost 3 bases and 1 base, in that order; junction bases with no gene match: 4. CDR1 and CDR2 from the germline V gene are SGHRS and YFSETQ. The CDR3 coding sequence is TGCGCCAGCAGCTCCGGGACAGAATCCTACGAGCAGTACTTC. Protein product: CASSSGTESYEQYF.